This T cell receptor (beta chain) comes out of a study of T cell responses to AZD1222 COVID-19 vaccine. Points on this clone: Antigen unknown.

Regarding the study as a whole: Spike-specific TCR breadth rose after two AZD1222 doses, and depth rose as well.

V dropped 5 bases and J dropped 4 bases, with 17 bases sitting between them. CDR3 length: 15 residues. Germline-derived CDR1 and CDR2 are SEHNR and FQNEAQ (reference sequence). Some clones are missing from TCRdb's copy, which holds only in-frame ones; the method was immunoSEQ multiplex PCR. The repertoire includes 100,000 to 150,000 clones, less than 95% of them detected once, and roughly 5% sits in the top ten. This specimen was peripheral blood, taken on day 0 of AZD1222 vaccination. The sequence was obtained from an adult in good health. The chain recombines TRBV7-9 with TRBJ2-5; either TRBD1 or TRBD2 may fit D (6 bases each). The CDR3 is CASSTHGGTGETQYF. The CDR3 bases are TGTGCCAGCAGCACCCACGGGGGCACGGGAGAGACCCAGTACTTC.